This TCR beta chain was captured in a study of cytomegalovirus exposure and HLA in healthy donors. A note on this clone: Its specificity is unknown.

General study findings and limits: An Asian-associated ancestry cluster reportedly showed fewer N-insertions than the roughly 670-donor mean in a later analysis.

The PCR employed 60 Vbeta primers together with 13 Jbeta primers. Original handling: A later analysis counted 80 million or so unique TCR beta chains, about 11 million shared. Sequenced by immunoSEQ multiplex PCR; TCRdb stores in-frame clones only, minus some. D and trimming come from the DNA, and the V and J calls and clone size come from that table. Among 200,000 to 250,000 clones listed, nearly 80% were seen once. All the people who gave samples were healthy bone marrow donors. Losses at the gene ends were 5 bases for V and 5 bases for J; bases not matched to a gene: 7. Looked up from germline, CDR1 is SGHRS and CDR2 is YFSETQ. This CDR3 is built from 15 residues.

The sequenced sample consisted of PBMCs. The J gene is TRBJ2-2, the V gene TRBV5-1; 9 bases line up with TRBD1. The TCR was taken from a man aged 18 to 29 in good health and CMV-seronegative. The DNA for the CDR3 is TGCGCCAGCAGTAGCACAGGGGGCAAGACCGGGGAGCTGTTTTTT. It encodes CASSSTGGKTGELFF.